These 10 T cell receptor beta chains came from one sample sequenced in a study of blood T cell repertoires in COVID-19. Generated by immunoSEQ multiplex PCR, the TCRdb table keeps only in-frame clones and is missing some. The sample holds about 270,000 clones, about 86% seen once. Material for sequencing was peripheral blood. The receptors were sampled from a woman between 25 and 40 years old with COVID-19, enrolled during active disease.

This rearrangement joins TRBV3-1 (or the pseudogene TRBV3-2) to TRBJ2-2; the D gene is possibly TRBD2 (5 bases). CDR3 length: 15 residues. V gave up 0 bases and J gave up 6 bases, with 11 bases separating them. CDR1 LGHDT and CDR2 YNNKEL come from the germline V gene (reference sequence). The CDR3 loop reads CASSQDPRGPGELFF. CDR3 nucleotides: TGTGCCAGCAGCCAAGATCCCCGAGGGCCCGGGGAGCTGTTTTTT.

The chain has TRBV28 and TRBJ1-2; D is unresolved. Germline CDR1 is MDHEN and CDR2 is SYDVKM. V lost 11 bases to trimming and J lost 3 bases, with 22 bases between them. The CDR3 spans 15 residues. CDR3 sequence (DNA): TGTGCCGTGGGCCGAGCGGCCTTCCCCCACTATGGCTACACCTTC. It codes for CAVGRAAFPHYGYTF.

V gene TRBV6-2 or TRBV6-3 combines with J gene TRBJ1-5; 7 bases agree with TRBD1. CDR3 length equals 17 residues. From germline, CDR1 is MNHEY and CDR2 SVGEGT. J was trimmed by 2 bases and V by 2 bases; bases with no gene match: 9. CDR3 loop: CASSYGLRQGGNQPQHF. In nucleotides, the CDR3 is TGTGCCAGCAGTTACGGCCTTCGCCAGGGGGGCAATCAGCCCCAGCATTTT.

The chain recombines TRBV5-4 with TRBJ2-3, with 8 bases identical to TRBD2. The germline V gene has CDR1 SGHNT and CDR2 YYREEE (reference sequence). The CDR3 runs to 17 residues. Losses at the gene ends were 2 bases for V and 0 bases for J; bases not matched to a gene: 8. CDR3 DNA: TGTGCCAGCAGCTTACGCAAACTAGCGGCAAGCACAGATACGCAGTATTTT. It specifies CASSLRKLAASTDTQYF.

J is TRBJ2-5 and V is TRBV5-4; 9 nucleotides line up with TRBD1. Germline V lookup: CDR1 SGHNT, CDR2 YYREEE (reference sequence). The CDR3 covers 14 residues. The V segment lost 2 bases and the J segment 5 bases; nucleotides outside the gene matches: 4. CDR3 coding DNA: TGTGCCAGCAGCTTCGGGGACAGGGAGGAGACCCAGTACTTC. This translates into CASSFGDREETQYF. The whole variable domain, remainder taken from reference TRBV5-4 and TRBJ2-5, is ETGVTQSPTHLIKTRGQQVTLRCSSQSGHNTVSWYQQALGQGPQFIFQYYREEENGRGNFPPRFSGLQFPNYSSELNVNALELDDSALYLCASSFGDREETQYFGPGTRLLVL.

The chain combines TRBV5-4 with TRBJ2-7; D gene ambiguous. Trimming shortened V by 0 bases and J by 1 base, and 8 bases separated the two germline ends. The germline CDR1 and CDR2 sequences are SGHNT and YYREEE (reference sequence). CDR3 length equals 14 residues. CDR3 in amino acids: CASSLAVSSYEQYF. The CDR3 DNA is TGTGCCAGCAGCTTGGCTGTCTCGTCCTACGAGCAGTACTTC. The variable domain in full, completed from reference TRBV5-4 and TRBJ2-7, reads ETGVTQSPTHLIKTRGQQVTLRCSSQSGHNTVSWYQQALGQGPQFIFQYYREEENGRGNFPPRFSGLQFPNYSSELNVNALELDDSALYLCASSLAVSSYEQYFGPGTRLTVT.

The V and J genes are TRBV7-9 and TRBJ1-3; the match to TRBD1 covers 8 bases. Looked up from germline, CDR1 is SEHNR and CDR2 is FQNEAQ (reference sequence). V gave up 2 bases and J gave up 2 bases; unmatched junction bases: 5. This CDR3 is built from 16 residues. The CDR3 reads CASSLMGQATGNTIYF. The CDR3 bases are TGTGCCAGCAGCTTAATGGGACAGGCAACTGGAAACACCATATATTTT.

The chain carries TRBV28 and TRBJ2-4, with D tentatively TRBD1 (5 bases). The CDR3 has 12 residues. CDR1 and CDR2 (germline): MDHEN, SYDVKM. Between the trimmed V and J ends, which lost 10 bases and 4 bases, there was a span of 11 bases. Here the CDR3 reads CATQGIKNIQYF. The CDR3 DNA reads TGTGCCACCCAGGGCATAAAAAACATTCAGTACTTC.

The chain recombines TRBV6-5 with TRBJ2-7, with 10 bases aligning to TRBD1. The CDR3 consists of 16 residues. V was pared by 0 bases and J by 4 bases, with 6 bases of the junction left unmatched. Germline-derived CDR1 and CDR2 are MNHEY and SVGAGI. The CDR3 spells CASSYSTGTGDYEQYF. DNA of the CDR3: TGTGCCAGCAGTTACTCGACCGGGACAGGGGATTACGAGCAGTACTTC.

The V call is TRBV5-4, the J call TRBJ2-3; D call uncertain. Germline CDR1 SGHNT, CDR2 YYREEE (reference sequence). This CDR3 is built from 16 residues. V lost 1 base, J lost 5 bases, and 17 bases lay in between. CDR3 sequence: CASSLTGLFGRDTQYF. CDR3 DNA sequence: TGTGCCAGCAGCTTGACGGGTCTTTTTGGCAGAGATACGCAGTATTTT.